This TCR beta chain originates from a study of CD8+ T cells in alopecia areata. About the research overall: Donors of skin were C3H/HeJ mice aged about 6-12 months with spontaneous alopecia, and recipients were roughly 6-11-week-old female C3H/HeJ mice. Study conclusions and caveats: TCR sharing was clearer in mice than between patients, perhaps partly owing to patient HLA diversity.

CDR1 and CDR2 from the germline V gene are NSHNY and SYGAGN. After removal of 3 bases from V and 0 bases from J, the junction contained 2 bases not matched to a gene. This CDR3 spans 15 amino acids. Extraction of RNA preceded its reverse transcription into cDNA, which served as the sequencing template. Profiling relied on immunoSEQ multiplex PCR, and the TCRdb table lists in-frame clones only, not all of them. The sample yields approximately 300,000 clones, without any singletons. The study sorted pooled cutaneous lymph node cells by CD4, CD8alpha, NKG2D, NKG2ACE and other markers. This clone came up a few times. What it binds is unknown. The gene names given are mouse names. The CDR3 goes on 4 residues after the read ends, and that part is filled in from the germline J gene.

The TCR sequence derives from a C3H/HeJ mouse with alopecia areata. MHC haplotype here: H2-k. What was sequenced was CD4+ T cells sorted from a lymph node. The chain carries TRBV13-1 and TRBJ2-1; TRBD2 matches at 8 bases. The CDR3 protein is CASSGLGNNYAEQFF. The CDR3 DNA, read in part, is TGTGCCAGCAGTGGACTGGGGAATAACTATGCT.